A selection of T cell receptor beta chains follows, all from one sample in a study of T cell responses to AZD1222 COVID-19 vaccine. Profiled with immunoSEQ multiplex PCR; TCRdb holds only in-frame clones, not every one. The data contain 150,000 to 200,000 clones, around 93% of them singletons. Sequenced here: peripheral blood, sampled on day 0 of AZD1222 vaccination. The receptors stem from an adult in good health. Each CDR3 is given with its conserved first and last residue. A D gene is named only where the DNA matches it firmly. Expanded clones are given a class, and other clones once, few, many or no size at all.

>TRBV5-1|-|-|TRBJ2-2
CASSLGVQGITGELFF
TGCGCCAGCAGCTTGGGTGTGCAGGGGATTACCGGGGAGCTGTTTTTT
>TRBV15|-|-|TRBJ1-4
CATSPGGGGNEKLFF
TGTGCCACCAGCCCGGGGGGAGGTGGGAATGAAAAACTGTTTTTT
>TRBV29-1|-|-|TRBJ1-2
CSVEGLRQFNYGYTF
TGCAGCGTTGAAGGGTTGCGACAGTTTAACTATGGCTACACCTTC
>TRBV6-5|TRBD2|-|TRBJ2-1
CASTPASGGYNEQFF
TGTGCCAGCACCCCGGCAAGCGGGGGGTACAATGAGCAGTTCTTC
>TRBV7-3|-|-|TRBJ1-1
CASSPMSEGTEAFF
TGTGCCAGCAGCCCCATGAGCGAGGGAACTGAAGCTTTCTTT
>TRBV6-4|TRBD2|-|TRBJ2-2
CATRASGGTTNTGELFF
TGTGCCACCCGTGCTAGCGGGGGGACTACGAACACCGGGGAGCTGTTTTTT
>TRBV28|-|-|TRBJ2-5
CASSSQDPQYF
TGTGCCAGCAGTTCACAGGACCCCCAGTACTTC
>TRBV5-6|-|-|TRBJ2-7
CASSPLGGGGSYEQYF
TGTGCCAGCAGCCCGCTGGGGGGGGGCGGCTCCTACGAGCAGTACTTC
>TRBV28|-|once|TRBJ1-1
CASSTPGVRGTEAFF
TGTGCCAGCAGCACCCCAGGGGTTCGCGGCACTGAAGCTTTCTTT
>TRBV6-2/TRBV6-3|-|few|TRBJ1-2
CASSYSDNYGYTF
TGTGCCAGCAGTTACTCGGACAACTATGGCTACACCTTC
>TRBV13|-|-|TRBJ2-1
CASSLVEGTYNEQFF
TGTGCCAGCAGCTTAGTTGAGGGAACCTACAATGAGCAGTTCTTC
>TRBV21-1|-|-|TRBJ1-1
CASSPFLDRDVTEAFF
TGTGCCAGCAGCCCGTTCTTGGACAGGGACGTCACTGAAGCTTTCTTT
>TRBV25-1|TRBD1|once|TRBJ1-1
CASSVGTGTTEAFF
TGTGCCAGCAGTGTCGGGACAGGGACCACTGAAGCTTTCTTT
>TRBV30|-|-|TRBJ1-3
CAWSITSGNTIYF
TGTGCCTGGAGTATCACCTCTGGAAACACCATATATTTT
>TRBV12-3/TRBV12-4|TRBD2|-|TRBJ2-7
CASTAGVYEQYF
TGTGCCAGCACGGCGGGGGTGTACGAGCAGTACTTC
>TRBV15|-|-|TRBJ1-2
CATSRGEGMGYGYTF
TGTGCCACCAGCAGAGGGGAGGGGATGGGCTATGGCTACACCTTC
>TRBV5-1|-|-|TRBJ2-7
CASSSPPGPEREQYF
TGCGCCAGCAGCTCACCTCCGGGACCAGAGAGGGAGCAGTACTTC
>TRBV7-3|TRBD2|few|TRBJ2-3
CASSLGTSATDTQYF
TGTGCCAGCAGCCTCGGGACTAGCGCCACAGATACGCAGTATTTT
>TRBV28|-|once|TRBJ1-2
CASMSGGGNYGYTF
TGTGCCAGCATGTCCGGAGGGGGAAACTATGGCTACACCTTC
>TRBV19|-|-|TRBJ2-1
CASSLPTYNEQFF
TGTGCCAGTAGTCTCCCTACCTACAATGAGCAGTTCTTC
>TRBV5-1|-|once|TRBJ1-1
CASSVQGNTEAFF
TGCGCCAGCAGCGTCCAGGGAAACACTGAAGCTTTCTTT
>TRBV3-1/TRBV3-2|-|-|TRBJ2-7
CASSRGHRAAEQYF
TGTGCCAGCAGCCGGGGGCACCGAGCTGCCGAGCAGTACTTC
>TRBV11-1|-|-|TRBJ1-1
CASSFQGGEAFF
TGTGCCAGCAGTTTTCAGGGAGGTGAAGCTTTCTTT
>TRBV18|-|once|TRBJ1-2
CASSPPGVPNYGYTF
TGTGCCAGCTCACCACCGGGCGTTCCAAACTATGGCTACACCTTC
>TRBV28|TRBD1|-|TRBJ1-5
CASRTGFNQPQHF
TGTGCCAGCCGGACAGGGTTCAATCAGCCCCAGCATTTT
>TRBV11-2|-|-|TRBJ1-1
CASSLGPTQNTEAFF
TGTGCCAGCAGCCTTGGACCGACTCAGAACACTGAAGCTTTCTTT
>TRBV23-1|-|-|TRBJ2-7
CASSQRARVDYEQYF
TGCGCCAGCAGTCAAAGGGCCAGGGTCGACTACGAGCAGTACTTC
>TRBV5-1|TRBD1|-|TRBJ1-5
CASSPTYTGGSNQPQHF
TGCGCCAGCAGCCCTACCTATACAGGGGGCAGCAATCAGCCCCAGCATTTT
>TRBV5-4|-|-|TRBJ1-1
CASSLLGAEAFF
TGTGCCAGCAGCTTGTTGGGGGCTGAAGCTTTCTTT
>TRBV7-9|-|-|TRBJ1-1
CASSPSVSTEAFF
TGTGCCAGCAGCCCGTCGGTATCCACTGAAGCTTTCTTT
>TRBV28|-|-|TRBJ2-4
CASTIDSIQGDRPKNIQYF
TGTGCCAGCACCATAGATTCAATACAGGGAGACCGTCCCAAAAACATTCAGTACTTC
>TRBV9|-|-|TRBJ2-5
CASSVGPKETQYF
TGTGCCAGCAGCGTAGGGCCCAAAGAGACCCAGTACTTC
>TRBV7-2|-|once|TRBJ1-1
CASSLEAGMRAFF
TGTGCCAGCAGCTTAGAGGCAGGGATGAGGGCTTTCTTT
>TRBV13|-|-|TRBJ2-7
CASTNERGNYEQYF
TGTGCCAGCACCAATGAAAGGGGGAATTACGAGCAGTACTTC
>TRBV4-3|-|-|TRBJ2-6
CASSQDTGSGANVLTF
TGCGCCAGCAGCCAAGATACCGGCTCTGGGGCCAACGTCCTGACTTTC
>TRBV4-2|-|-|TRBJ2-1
CASNQDSISSYNEQFF
TGTGCCAGCAACCAAGATTCTATCTCCTCCTACAATGAGCAGTTCTTC
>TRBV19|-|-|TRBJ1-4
CATAKGEKLFF
TGTGCCACGGCGAAGGGCGAAAAACTGTTTTTT